These T cell receptor beta chains were read from a single sample in a study of blood T cell repertoires in COVID-19. Profiled with immunoSEQ multiplex PCR; TCRdb holds only in-frame clones, not every one. The data hold 60,000 or so clones, with 75% to 90% observed a single time. The specimen sequenced was peripheral blood. The origin of the receptors is a human donor in a cohort sampled during active COVID-19. Both conserved end residues are part of each CDR3. D genes are given only for firm matches. Part of the rows lack a size; the others show once, few, many or a class for expanded clones.

j_gene: TRBJ2-3; v_gene: TRBV9; d_gene: NA; abundance: once; CDR3nt: TGTGCCAGCAGCTTCCAGGATACGCAGTATTTT; CDR3aa: CASSFQDTQYF
j_gene: TRBJ1-5; v_gene: TRBV7-9; d_gene: NA; abundance: NA; CDR3nt: TGTGCCAGCAGCTTTGCAGGGGTTCGGAACAATCAGCCCCAGCATTTT; CDR3aa: CASSFAGVRNNQPQHF
j_gene: TRBJ2-3; v_gene: TRBV7-2; d_gene: TRBD1; abundance: few; CDR3nt: TGTGCCAGCAGCCGGGACAGATCCACAGATACGCAGTATTTT; CDR3aa: CASSRDRSTDTQYF
j_gene: TRBJ1-6; v_gene: TRBV5-1; d_gene: NA; abundance: NA; CDR3nt: TGCGCCAGCACGAACAGGGTTGATTCACCCCTCCACTTT; CDR3aa: CASTNRVDSPLHF
j_gene: TRBJ1-1; v_gene: TRBV14; d_gene: NA; abundance: many; CDR3nt: TGTGCCAGCAGCCAATCCCCGAGGACAGAAGCTTTCTTT; CDR3aa: CASSQSPRTEAFF
j_gene: TRBJ1-2; v_gene: TRBV6-5; d_gene: TRBD1; abundance: once; CDR3nt: TGTGCCAGCAAGGGGGGGGGACAGGCCTATGGCTACACCTTC; CDR3aa: CASKGGGQAYGYTF
j_gene: TRBJ2-1; v_gene: TRBV3-1/TRBV3-2; d_gene: TRBD2; abundance: NA; CDR3nt: TGTGCCAGCAGCCAAAGCGGGGGGCCCCGATACAATGAGCAGTTCTTC; CDR3aa: CASSQSGGPRYNEQFF
j_gene: TRBJ2-7; v_gene: TRBV14; d_gene: NA; abundance: NA; CDR3nt: TGTGCCAGCAGCCACAGTCCAGGGGCCGAGCAGTACTTC; CDR3aa: CASSHSPGAEQYF
j_gene: TRBJ2-2; v_gene: TRBV3-1/TRBV3-2; d_gene: TRBD1; abundance: NA; CDR3nt: TGTGCCAGCAGCCTTCAGGGGGTGGGGACCGGGGAGCTGTTTTTT; CDR3aa: CASSLQGVGTGELFF
j_gene: TRBJ1-5; v_gene: TRBV5-1; d_gene: NA; abundance: NA; CDR3nt: TGCGCCAGCAGCCTAGGTGGTCCGAATCAGCCCCAGCATTTT; CDR3aa: CASSLGGPNQPQHF
j_gene: TRBJ2-3; v_gene: TRBV7-2; d_gene: TRBD2; abundance: NA; CDR3nt: TGTGCCAGCAGCTTAGTAGCGGGGGGAACAGATACGCAGTATTTT; CDR3aa: CASSLVAGGTDTQYF
j_gene: TRBJ2-5; v_gene: TRBV7-7; d_gene: NA; abundance: few; CDR3nt: TGTGCCAGCAGTTTAACAAGACAAGAGACCCAGTACTTC; CDR3aa: CASSLTRQETQYF
j_gene: TRBJ2-3; v_gene: TRBV7-8; d_gene: TRBD2; abundance: NA; CDR3nt: TGTGCCAGCAGCTTAGACGGGGGGTGGGCAGATACGCAGTATTTT; CDR3aa: CASSLDGGWADTQYF
j_gene: TRBJ1-1; v_gene: TRBV2; d_gene: NA; abundance: NA; CDR3nt: TGTGCCAGCCTGGGACAATCGGAAGCTTTCTTT; CDR3aa: CASLGQSEAFF
j_gene: TRBJ2-3; v_gene: TRBV21-1; d_gene: NA; abundance: NA; CDR3nt: TGTGCCAGCAACCACAACAGGGCCAAATTTGTGGATACGCAGTATTTT; CDR3aa: CASNHNRAKFVDTQYF
j_gene: TRBJ2-5; v_gene: TRBV28; d_gene: TRBD2; abundance: NA; CDR3nt: TGTGCCAGCAGCTCCGCGGCGGGAGCGGTAAAAGAGACCCAGTACTTC; CDR3aa: CASSSAAGAVKETQYF
j_gene: TRBJ1-6; v_gene: TRBV30; d_gene: TRBD1; abundance: NA; CDR3nt: TGTGCCTGGACTGCCGGGACAGTGGGATCACCCCTCCACTTT; CDR3aa: CAWTAGTVGSPLHF
j_gene: TRBJ2-5; v_gene: TRBV6-5; d_gene: NA; abundance: NA; CDR3nt: TGTGCCAGCAGTTACTCGAGTCATAAAGAGACCCAGTACTTC; CDR3aa: CASSYSSHKETQYF
j_gene: TRBJ1-6; v_gene: TRBV6-6; d_gene: NA; abundance: NA; CDR3nt: TGTGCCAGCAGCCTCTTGGACACTATTAATTCACCCCTCCACTTT; CDR3aa: CASSLLDTINSPLHF
j_gene: TRBJ2-2; v_gene: TRBV7-9; d_gene: NA; abundance: NA; CDR3nt: TGTGCCAGCAGCCCTAGGACAGACACCGGGGAGCTGTTTTTT; CDR3aa: CASSPRTDTGELFF
j_gene: TRBJ2-3; v_gene: TRBV14; d_gene: NA; abundance: NA; CDR3nt: TGTGCCAGCAGCCAAGCTCGTACTAGTCCATCAGATACGCAGTATTTT; CDR3aa: CASSQARTSPSDTQYF
j_gene: TRBJ2-5; v_gene: TRBV6-9; d_gene: TRBD1; abundance: NA; CDR3nt: TGTGCCAGCAGTTGGCAAGGGGGCGCAGAGACCCAGTACTTC; CDR3aa: CASSWQGGAETQYF
j_gene: TRBJ2-1; v_gene: TRBV6-2/TRBV6-3; d_gene: NA; abundance: NA; CDR3nt: TGTGCCAGCAGGTACACTACGGTCTACAATGAGCAGTTCTTC; CDR3aa: CASRYTTVYNEQFF
j_gene: TRBJ2-7; v_gene: TRBV5-1; d_gene: NA; abundance: NA; CDR3nt: TGCGCCAGCAGCTTGGGGACAGTAAGTATCTACGAGCAGTACTTC; CDR3aa: CASSLGTVSIYEQYF
j_gene: TRBJ2-3; v_gene: TRBV19; d_gene: TRBD2; abundance: NA; CDR3nt: TGTGCCAGTAGTATTAGCGGGGGAACAGATACGCAGTATTTT; CDR3aa: CASSISGGTDTQYF
j_gene: TRBJ1-5; v_gene: TRBV7-9; d_gene: TRBD1; abundance: many; CDR3nt: TGTGCCAGCAGCCCGACAGGGTCGTTTCAGCCCCAGCATTTT; CDR3aa: CASSPTGSFQPQHF
j_gene: TRBJ2-5; v_gene: TRBV29-1; d_gene: NA; abundance: NA; CDR3nt: TGCAGCGCCGAACTGATCGGAGAGACCCAGTACTTC; CDR3aa: CSAELIGETQYF
j_gene: TRBJ1-1; v_gene: TRBV6-6; d_gene: TRBD1; abundance: NA; CDR3nt: TGTGCCAGCAGCAACAGGGGGCTGACTGAAGCTTTCTTT; CDR3aa: CASSNRGLTEAFF
j_gene: TRBJ2-3; v_gene: TRBV5-1; d_gene: TRBD2; abundance: NA; CDR3nt: TGCGCCAGCAGCTTGGAGACTAGCGGGGTTGGCACAGATACGCAGTATTTT; CDR3aa: CASSLETSGVGTDTQYF